This T cell receptor (beta chain) was sequenced in a study of PD-1 blockade in classical Hodgkin lymphoma. Regarding the study as a whole: According to reports, newly diagnosed patients had lower baseline TCR diversity than healthy donors, and relapsed/refractory patients had lower baseline TCR diversity still.

The method was immunoSEQ multiplex PCR; TCRdb's version includes in-frame clones alone and lacks a portion of them. Of around 19,000 clones in the sample, 77% were seen once. The CDR3 loop spans 17 amino acids. CDR1 is PRHDT and CDR2 is FYEKMQ in the germline V gene (reference sequence). V was pared by 2 bases and J by 2 bases, with 16 bases between. This clone is medium-sized within its sample. The antigen is unknown. There was relapse after autologous stem cell transplantation in every patient, and there was variation in brentuximab vedotin exposure. The sample here was peripheral blood mononuclear cells (PBMCs), taken before the second cycle of nivolumab. The TCR sequence derives from a human donor with classical Hodgkin lymphoma. V gene TRBV13 combines with J gene TRBJ2-4; weak D call: TRBD1 (5 bases). The CDR3 DNA reads TGTGCCAGCAGCTTAATGCAGGGCCTGAAGACCAAAAACATTCAGTACTTC. Translated, it gives CASSLMQGLKTKNIQYF.